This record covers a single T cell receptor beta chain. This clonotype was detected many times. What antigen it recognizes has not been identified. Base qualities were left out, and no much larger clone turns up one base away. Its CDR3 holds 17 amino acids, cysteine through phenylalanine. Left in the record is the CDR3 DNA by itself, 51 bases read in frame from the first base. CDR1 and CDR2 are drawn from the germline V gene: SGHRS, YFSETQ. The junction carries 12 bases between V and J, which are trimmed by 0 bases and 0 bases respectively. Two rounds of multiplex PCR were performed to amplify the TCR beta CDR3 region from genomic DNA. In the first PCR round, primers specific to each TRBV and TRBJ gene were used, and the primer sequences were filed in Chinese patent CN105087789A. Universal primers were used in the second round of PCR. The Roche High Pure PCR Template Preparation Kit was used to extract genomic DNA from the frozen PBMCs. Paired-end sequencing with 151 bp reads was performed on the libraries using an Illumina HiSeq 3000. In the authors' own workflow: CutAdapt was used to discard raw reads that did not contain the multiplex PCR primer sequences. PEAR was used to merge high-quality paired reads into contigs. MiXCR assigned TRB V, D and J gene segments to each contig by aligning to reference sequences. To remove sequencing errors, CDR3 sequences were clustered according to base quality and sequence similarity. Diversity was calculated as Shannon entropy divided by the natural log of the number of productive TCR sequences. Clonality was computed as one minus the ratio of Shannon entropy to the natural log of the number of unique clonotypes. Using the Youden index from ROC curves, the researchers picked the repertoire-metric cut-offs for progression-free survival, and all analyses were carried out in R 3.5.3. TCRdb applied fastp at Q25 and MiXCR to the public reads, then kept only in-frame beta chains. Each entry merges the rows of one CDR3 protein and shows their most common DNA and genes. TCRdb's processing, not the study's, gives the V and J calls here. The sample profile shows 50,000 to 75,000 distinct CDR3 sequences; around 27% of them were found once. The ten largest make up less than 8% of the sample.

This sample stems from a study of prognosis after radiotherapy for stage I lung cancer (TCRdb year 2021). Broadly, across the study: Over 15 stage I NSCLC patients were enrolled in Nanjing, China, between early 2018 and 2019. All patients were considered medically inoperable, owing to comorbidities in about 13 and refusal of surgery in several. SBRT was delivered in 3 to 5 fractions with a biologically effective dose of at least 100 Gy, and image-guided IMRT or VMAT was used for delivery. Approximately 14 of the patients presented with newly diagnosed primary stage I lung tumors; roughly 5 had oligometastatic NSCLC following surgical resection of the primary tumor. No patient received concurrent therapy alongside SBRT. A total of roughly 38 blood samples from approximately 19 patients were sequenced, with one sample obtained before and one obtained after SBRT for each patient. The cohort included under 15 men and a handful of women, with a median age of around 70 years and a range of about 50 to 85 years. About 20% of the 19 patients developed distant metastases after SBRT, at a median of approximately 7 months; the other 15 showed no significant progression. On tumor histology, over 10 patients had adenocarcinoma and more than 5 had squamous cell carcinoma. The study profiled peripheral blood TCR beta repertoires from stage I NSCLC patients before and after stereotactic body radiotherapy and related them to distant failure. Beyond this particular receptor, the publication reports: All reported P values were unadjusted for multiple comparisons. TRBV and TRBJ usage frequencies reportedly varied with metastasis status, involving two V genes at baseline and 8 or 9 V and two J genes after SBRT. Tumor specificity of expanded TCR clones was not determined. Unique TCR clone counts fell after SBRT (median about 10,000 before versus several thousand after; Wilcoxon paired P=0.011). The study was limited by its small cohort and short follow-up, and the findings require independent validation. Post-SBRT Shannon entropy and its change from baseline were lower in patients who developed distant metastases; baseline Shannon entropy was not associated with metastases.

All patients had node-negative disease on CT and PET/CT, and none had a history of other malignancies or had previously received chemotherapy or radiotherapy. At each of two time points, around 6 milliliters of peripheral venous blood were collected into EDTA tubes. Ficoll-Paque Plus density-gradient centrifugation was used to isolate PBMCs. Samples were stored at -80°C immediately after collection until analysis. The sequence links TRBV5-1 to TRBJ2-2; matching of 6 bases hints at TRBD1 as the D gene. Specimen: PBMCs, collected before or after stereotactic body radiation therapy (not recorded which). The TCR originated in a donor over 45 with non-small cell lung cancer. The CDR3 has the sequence CASSLDPGASNTGELFF. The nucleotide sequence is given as TGCGCCAGCAGCTTGGATCCAGGGGCCTCGAACACCGGGGAGCTGTTTTTT.